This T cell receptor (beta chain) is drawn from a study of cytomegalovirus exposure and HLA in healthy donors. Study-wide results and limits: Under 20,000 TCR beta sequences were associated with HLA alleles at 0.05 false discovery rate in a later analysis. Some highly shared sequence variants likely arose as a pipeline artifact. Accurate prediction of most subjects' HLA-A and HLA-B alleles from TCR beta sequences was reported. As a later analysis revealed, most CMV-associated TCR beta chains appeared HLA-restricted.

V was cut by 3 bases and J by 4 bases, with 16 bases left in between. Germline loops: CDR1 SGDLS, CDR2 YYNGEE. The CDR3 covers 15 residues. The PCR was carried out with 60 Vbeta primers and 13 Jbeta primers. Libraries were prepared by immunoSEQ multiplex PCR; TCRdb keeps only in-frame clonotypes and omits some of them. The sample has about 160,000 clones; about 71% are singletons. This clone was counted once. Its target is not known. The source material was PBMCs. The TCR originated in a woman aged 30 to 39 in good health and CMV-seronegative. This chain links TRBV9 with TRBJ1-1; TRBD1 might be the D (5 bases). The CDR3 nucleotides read TGTGCCAGCAGCGCTTATCAATGGGGGGGCACTGAAGCTTTCTTT. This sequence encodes CASSAYQWGGTEAFF.